This T cell receptor (beta chain) was recorded in a study of CD8+ T cells in alopecia areata. Whole-study findings and limits: Normal scalp showed lower clonality than lesional scalp, especially alopecia totalis/universalis.

Note on this clone: As yet, its antigen is unknown.

J gave up 3 bases and V 5 bases, and 6 bases lay outside the gene matches. The CDR3 is 14 residues long. Looked up from germline, CDR1 is SGHVS and CDR2 is FQNEAQ. The authors extracted RNA and reverse transcribed it into cDNA as the sequencing template. TCRdb's table, derived via immunoSEQ multiplex PCR, lists solely in-frame clones and lacks some. The data contain 65,000 to 90,000 clones, roughly half of them singletons. The TCR was taken from a human donor with alopecia areata. This rearrangement joins TRBV7-8 to TRBJ2-7, with 8 bases matching TRBD1. Sample: NKG2D-high CD8+ T cells sorted from blood. CDR3 sequence: CASSRTGGIYEQYF. In DNA, the CDR3 is TGTGCCAGCAGCCGTACAGGGGGTATCTACGAGCAGTACTTC.